Listed below are T cell receptor beta chains from one sample, sequenced in a study of beta chain features in type 1 diabetes. Measured with immunoSEQ multiplex PCR; TCRdb has only the in-frame clones, and not every one. The sample includes about 360,000 clones, roughly an eighth of them seen just once. Sequencing input: naive CD4+ T cells from blood. These receptors all stem from a man aged 18 to 30 in good health. Each CDR3 is given with its conserved first and last residue. The order of the fields is J gene, clone size, D gene, V gene, CDR3 protein, CDR3 DNA. The D gene is left open where the match is weak. Rows may omit the clone size; those that give it use once, few, many or a size class.

J gene: TRBJ1-1
clone size: -
D gene: -
V gene: TRBV7-8
CDR3 protein: CASSPLGTGLLEAFF
CDR3 DNA: TGTGCCAGCAGCCCGCTGGGAACAGGGCTGCTGGAAGCTTTCTTT

J gene: TRBJ2-5
clone size: -
D gene: -
V gene: TRBV7-3
CDR3 protein: CASSLFSADRETQYF
CDR3 DNA: TGTGCCAGCAGCTTATTTTCGGCGGACAGAGAGACCCAGTACTTC

J gene: TRBJ2-1
clone size: -
D gene: -
V gene: TRBV5-1
CDR3 protein: CASSLPPGTNEQFF
CDR3 DNA: TGCGCCAGCAGCTTGCCCCCCGGGACTAATGAGCAGTTCTTC

J gene: TRBJ2-5
clone size: -
D gene: TRBD1
V gene: TRBV5-1
CDR3 protein: CASSVDRTWGTQYF
CDR3 DNA: TGCGCCAGCAGCGTGGACAGGACCTGGGGTACCCAGTACTTC

J gene: TRBJ2-7
clone size: -
D gene: TRBD1
V gene: TRBV6-5
CDR3 protein: CASRKGQYYEQYF
CDR3 DNA: TGTGCCAGCAGGAAGGGACAGTACTACGAGCAGTACTTC

J gene: TRBJ2-3
clone size: few
D gene: TRBD2
V gene: TRBV2
CDR3 protein: CASTLAGGLTDTQYF
CDR3 DNA: TGTGCCAGCACGCTAGCGGGAGGACTCACAGATACGCAGTATTTT

J gene: TRBJ2-7
clone size: few
D gene: TRBD1
V gene: TRBV10-3
CDR3 protein: CAVLRDRNSYEQYF
CDR3 DNA: TGTGCCGTGCTACGGGACAGAAATTCCTACGAGCAGTACTTC

J gene: TRBJ1-6
clone size: -
D gene: -
V gene: TRBV28
CDR3 protein: CASSFGRVGSPLHF
CDR3 DNA: TGTGCCAGCAGTTTCGGCAGGGTTGGTTCACCCCTCCACTTT

J gene: TRBJ2-7
clone size: -
D gene: TRBD1
V gene: TRBV7-2
CDR3 protein: CASSSGRDRGHEQYF
CDR3 DNA: TGTGCCAGCAGCTCGGGAAGGGACAGGGGGCACGAGCAGTACTTC

J gene: TRBJ2-5
clone size: -
D gene: TRBD1
V gene: TRBV4-3
CDR3 protein: CASSLGQGVETQYF
CDR3 DNA: TGCGCCAGCAGTTTGGGACAGGGCGTAGAGACCCAGTACTTC